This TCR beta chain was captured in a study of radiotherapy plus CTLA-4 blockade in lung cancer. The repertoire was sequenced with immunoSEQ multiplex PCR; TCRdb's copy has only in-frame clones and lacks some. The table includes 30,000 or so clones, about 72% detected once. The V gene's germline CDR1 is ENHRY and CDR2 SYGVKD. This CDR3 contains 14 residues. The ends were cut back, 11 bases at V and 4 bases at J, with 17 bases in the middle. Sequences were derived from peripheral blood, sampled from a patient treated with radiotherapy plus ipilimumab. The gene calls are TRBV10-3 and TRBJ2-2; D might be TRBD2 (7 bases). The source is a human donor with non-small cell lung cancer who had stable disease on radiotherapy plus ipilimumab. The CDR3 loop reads CAHGGTYTTGELFF. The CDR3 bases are TGTGCCCACGGGGGGACATACACCACCGGGGAGCTGTTTTTT.